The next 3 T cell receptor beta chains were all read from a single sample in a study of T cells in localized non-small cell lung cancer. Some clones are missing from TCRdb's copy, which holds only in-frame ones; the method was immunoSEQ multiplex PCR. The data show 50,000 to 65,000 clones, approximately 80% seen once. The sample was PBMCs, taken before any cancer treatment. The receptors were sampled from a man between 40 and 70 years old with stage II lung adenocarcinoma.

In DNA, the CDR3 is TGTGCCAGCAGCTTCCCCGGAGAGGGTGAAAAACTGTTTTTT. Protein product: CASSFPGEGEKLFF. This chain joins TRBV7-2 and TRBJ1-4; the D is unclear. From germline, CDR1 is SGHTA and CDR2 FQGNSA. V was pared by 3 bases and J by 7 bases, with 12 bases between. The CDR3 is 14 amino acids.

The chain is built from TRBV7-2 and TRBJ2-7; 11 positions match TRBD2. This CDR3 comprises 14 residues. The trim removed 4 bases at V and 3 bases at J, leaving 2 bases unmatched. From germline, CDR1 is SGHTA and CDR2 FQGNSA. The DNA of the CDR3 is TGTGCCAGCAGCTCGACTAGCGGGGTCTACGAGCAGTACTTC. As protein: CASSSTSGVYEQYF.

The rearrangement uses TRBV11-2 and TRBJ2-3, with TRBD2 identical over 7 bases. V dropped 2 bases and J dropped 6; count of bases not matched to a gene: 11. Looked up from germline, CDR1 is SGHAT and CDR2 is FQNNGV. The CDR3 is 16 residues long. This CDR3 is CASSLRREIGTDTQYF. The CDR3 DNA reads TGTGCCAGCAGCTTACGGCGGGAGATCGGGACGGATACGCAGTATTTT. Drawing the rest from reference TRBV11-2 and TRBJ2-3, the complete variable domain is EAGVAQSPRYKIIEKRQSVAFWCNPISGHATLYWYQQILGQGPKLLIQFQNNGVVDDSQLPKDRFSAERLKGVDSTLKIQPAKLEDSAVYLCASSLRREIGTDTQYFGPGTRLTVL.